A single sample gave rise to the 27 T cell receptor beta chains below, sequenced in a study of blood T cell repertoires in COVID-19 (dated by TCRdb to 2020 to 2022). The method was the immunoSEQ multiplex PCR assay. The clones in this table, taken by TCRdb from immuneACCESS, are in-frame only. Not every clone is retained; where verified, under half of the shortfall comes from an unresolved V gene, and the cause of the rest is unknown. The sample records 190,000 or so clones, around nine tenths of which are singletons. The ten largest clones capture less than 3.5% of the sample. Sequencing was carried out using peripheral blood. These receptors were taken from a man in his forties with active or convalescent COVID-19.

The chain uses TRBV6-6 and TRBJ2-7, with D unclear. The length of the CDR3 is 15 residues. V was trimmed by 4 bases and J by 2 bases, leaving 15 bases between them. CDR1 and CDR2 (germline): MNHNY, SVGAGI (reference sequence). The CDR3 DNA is TGTGCCAGCAGTTCAAAATTACTCCCAACCTACGAGCAGTACTTC. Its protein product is CASSSKLLPTYEQYF.

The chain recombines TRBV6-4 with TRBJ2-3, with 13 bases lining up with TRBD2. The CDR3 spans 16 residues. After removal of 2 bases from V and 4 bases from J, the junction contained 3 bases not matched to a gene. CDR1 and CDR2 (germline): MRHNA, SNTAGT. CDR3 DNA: TGTGCCAGCAGTGACGGACTAGCGGGGGAGGCAGATACGCAGTATTTT. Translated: CASSDGLAGEADTQYF.

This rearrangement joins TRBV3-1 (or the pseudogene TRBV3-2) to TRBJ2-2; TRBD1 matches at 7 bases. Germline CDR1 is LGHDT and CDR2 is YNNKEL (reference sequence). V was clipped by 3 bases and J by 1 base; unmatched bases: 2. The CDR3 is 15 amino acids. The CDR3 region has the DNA TGTGCCAGCAGCCATAGGGACAGGAACACCGGGGAGCTGTTTTTT. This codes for CASSHRDRNTGELFF.

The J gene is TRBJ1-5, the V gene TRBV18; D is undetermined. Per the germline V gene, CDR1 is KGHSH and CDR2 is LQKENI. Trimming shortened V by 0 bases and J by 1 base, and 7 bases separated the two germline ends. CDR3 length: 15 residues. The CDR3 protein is CASSPPGGSNQPQHF. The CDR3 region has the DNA TGTGCCAGCTCACCACCCGGAGGAAGCAATCAGCCCCAGCATTTT.

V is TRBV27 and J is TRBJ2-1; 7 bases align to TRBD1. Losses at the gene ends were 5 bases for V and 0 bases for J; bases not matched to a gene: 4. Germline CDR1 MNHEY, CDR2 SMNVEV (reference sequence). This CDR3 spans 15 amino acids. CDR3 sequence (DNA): TGTGCCAGCAGTATAAAGGGGGCCTCCTACAATGAGCAGTTCTTC. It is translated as CASSIKGASYNEQFF.

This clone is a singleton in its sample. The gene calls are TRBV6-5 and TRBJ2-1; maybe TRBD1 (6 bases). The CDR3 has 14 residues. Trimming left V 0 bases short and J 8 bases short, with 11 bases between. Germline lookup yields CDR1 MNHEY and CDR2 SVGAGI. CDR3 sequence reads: CASSYSRGGYEQFF. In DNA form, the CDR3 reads TGTGCCAGCAGTTACTCGAGAGGGGGTTATGAGCAGTTCTTC.

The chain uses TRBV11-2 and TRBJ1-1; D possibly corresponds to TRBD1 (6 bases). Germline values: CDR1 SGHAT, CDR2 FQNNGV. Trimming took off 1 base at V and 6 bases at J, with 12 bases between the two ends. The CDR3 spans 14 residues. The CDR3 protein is CASSLAGGGSEAFF. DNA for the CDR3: TGTGCCAGCAGCTTAGCGGGAGGGGGATCTGAAGCTTTCTTT.

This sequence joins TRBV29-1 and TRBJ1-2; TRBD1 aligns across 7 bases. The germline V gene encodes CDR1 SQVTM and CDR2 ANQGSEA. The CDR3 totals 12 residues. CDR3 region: CTITGEIYGYTF. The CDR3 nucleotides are TGCACGATAACAGGGGAGATCTATGGCTACACCTTC.

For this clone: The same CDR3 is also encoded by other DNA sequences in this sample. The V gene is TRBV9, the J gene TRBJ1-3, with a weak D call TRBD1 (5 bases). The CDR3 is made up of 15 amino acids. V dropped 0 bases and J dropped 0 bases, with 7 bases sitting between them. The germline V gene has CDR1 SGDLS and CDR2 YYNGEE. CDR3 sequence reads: CASSVGGGSGNTIYF. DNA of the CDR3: TGTGCCAGCAGCGTAGGGGGGGGCTCTGGAAACACCATATATTTT.

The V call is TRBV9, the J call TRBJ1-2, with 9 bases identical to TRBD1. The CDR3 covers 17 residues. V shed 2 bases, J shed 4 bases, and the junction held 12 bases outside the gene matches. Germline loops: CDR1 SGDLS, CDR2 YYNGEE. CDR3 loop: CASSVNPGQGNLYGYTF. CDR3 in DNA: TGTGCCAGCAGCGTCAATCCGGGACAGGGAAATCTCTATGGCTACACCTTC.

Here the CDR3 reads CASSMLDRLNSPLHF. The CDR3 nucleotides are TGTGCCAGCAGTATGTTGGACAGGCTAAATTCACCCCTCCACTTT. The chain joins TRBV6-6 to TRBJ1-6; 7 nucleotides line up with TRBD1. The V and J ends lost 5 bases and 7 bases, in that order; junction bases with no gene match: 8. Germline CDR1 and CDR2: MNHNY and SVGAGI (reference sequence). This CDR3 contains 15 residues.

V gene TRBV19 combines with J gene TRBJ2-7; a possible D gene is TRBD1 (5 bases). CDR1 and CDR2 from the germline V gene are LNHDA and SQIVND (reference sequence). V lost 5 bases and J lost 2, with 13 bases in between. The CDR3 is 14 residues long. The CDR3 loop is CASSLLAGTYEQYF. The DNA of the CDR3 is TGTGCCAGTAGTTTGTTGGCAGGGACCTACGAGCAGTACTTC.

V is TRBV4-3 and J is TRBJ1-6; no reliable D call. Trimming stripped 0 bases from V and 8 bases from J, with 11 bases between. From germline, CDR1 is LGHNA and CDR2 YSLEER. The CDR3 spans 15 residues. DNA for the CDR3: TGCGCCAGCAGCCAAGATATGGGGAGGCATTCACCCCTCCACTTT. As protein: CASSQDMGRHSPLHF.

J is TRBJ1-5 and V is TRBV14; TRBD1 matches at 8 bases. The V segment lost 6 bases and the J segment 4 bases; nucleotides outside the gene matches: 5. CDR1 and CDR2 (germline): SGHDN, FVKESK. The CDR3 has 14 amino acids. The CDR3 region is CASSRTGNNQPQHF. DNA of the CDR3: TGTGCCAGCAGTCGGACAGGGAATAATCAGCCCCAGCATTTT. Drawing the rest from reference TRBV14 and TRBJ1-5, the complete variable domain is EAGVTQFPSHSVIEKGQTVTLRCDPISGHDNLYWYRRVMGKEIKFLLHFVKESKQDESGMPNNRFLAERTGGTYSTLKVQPAELEDSGVYFCASSRTGNNQPQHFGDGTRLSIL.

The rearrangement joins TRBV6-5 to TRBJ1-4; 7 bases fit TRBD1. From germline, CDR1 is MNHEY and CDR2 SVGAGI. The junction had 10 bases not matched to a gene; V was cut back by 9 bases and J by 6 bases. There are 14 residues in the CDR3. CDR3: CASTTGASDEKLFF. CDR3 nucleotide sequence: TGTGCCAGTACAACAGGGGCTTCTGATGAAAAACTGTTTTTT.

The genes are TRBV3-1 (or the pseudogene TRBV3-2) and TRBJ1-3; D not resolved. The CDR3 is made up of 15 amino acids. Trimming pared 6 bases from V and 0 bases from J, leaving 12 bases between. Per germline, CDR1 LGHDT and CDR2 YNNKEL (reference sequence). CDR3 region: CASRTGEHSGNTIYF. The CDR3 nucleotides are TGTGCCAGCAGGACCGGGGAGCACTCTGGAAACACCATATATTTT.

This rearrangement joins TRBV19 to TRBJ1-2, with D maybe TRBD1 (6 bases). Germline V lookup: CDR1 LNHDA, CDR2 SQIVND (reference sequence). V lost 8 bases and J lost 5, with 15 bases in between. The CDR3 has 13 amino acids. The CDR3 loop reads CASGVRGLYGYTF. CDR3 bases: TGTGCCAGTGGAGTCAGGGGATTGTATGGCTACACCTTC.

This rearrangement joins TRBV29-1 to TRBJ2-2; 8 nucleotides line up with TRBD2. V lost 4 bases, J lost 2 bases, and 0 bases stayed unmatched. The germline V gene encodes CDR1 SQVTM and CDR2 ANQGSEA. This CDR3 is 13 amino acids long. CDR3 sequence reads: CSVGTSNTGELFF. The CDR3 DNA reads TGCAGCGTTGGGACTAGCAACACCGGGGAGCTGTTTTTT.

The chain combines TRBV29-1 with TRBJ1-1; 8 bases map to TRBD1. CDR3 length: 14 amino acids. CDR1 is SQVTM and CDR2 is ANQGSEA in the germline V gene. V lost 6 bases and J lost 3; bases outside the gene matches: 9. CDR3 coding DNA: TGCAGCGTCGCCGCGGGGACAGGCGACACTGAAGCTTTCTTT. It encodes CSVAAGTGDTEAFF.

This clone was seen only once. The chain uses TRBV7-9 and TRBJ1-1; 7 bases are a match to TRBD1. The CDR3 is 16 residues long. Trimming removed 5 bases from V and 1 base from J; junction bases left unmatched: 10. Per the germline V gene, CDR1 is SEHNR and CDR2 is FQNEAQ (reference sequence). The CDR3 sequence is CASSHHIGGRNTEAFF. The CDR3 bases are TGTGCCAGCAGCCATCACATAGGGGGCAGGAACACTGAAGCTTTCTTT.

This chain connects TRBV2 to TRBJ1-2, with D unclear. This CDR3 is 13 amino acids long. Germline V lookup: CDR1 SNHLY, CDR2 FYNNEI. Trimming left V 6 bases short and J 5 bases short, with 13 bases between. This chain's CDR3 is CASREGDNYGYTF. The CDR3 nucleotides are TGTGCCAGCAGGGAGGGTGATAATTATGGCTACACCTTC.

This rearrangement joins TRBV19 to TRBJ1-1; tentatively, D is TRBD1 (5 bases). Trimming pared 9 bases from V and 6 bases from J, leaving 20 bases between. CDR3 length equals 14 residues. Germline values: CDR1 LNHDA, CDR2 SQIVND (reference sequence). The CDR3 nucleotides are TGTGCCAGCCCCGGACACCGGAGACCGGCTGAAGCTTTCTTT. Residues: CASPGHRRPAEAFF.

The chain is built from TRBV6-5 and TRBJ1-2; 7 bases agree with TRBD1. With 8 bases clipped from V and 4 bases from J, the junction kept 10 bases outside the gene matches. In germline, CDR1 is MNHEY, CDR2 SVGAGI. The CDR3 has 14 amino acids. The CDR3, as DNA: TGTGCCAGCCAGACAGGGAGTGGTGTCTATGGCTACACCTTC. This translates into CASQTGSGVYGYTF.

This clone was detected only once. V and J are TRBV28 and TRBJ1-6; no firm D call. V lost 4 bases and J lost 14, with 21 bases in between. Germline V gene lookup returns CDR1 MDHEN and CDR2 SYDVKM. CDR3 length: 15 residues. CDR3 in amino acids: CASSSTFYDDSALHF. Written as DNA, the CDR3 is TGTGCCAGCAGTTCGACGTTCTATGATGACTCGGCCCTCCACTTT.

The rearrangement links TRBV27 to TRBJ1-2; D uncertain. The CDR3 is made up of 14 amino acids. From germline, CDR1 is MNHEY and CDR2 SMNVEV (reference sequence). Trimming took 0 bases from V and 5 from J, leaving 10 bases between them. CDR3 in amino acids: CASSLSSQAYGYTF. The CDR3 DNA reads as TGTGCCAGCAGTTTATCGAGTCAGGCGTATGGCTACACCTTC.

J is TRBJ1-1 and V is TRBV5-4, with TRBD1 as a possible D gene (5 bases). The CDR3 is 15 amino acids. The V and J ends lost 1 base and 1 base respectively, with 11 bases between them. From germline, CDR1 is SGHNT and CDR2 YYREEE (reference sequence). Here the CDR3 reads CASSLLWQGNTEAFF. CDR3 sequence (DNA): TGTGCCAGCAGCTTGCTATGGCAGGGGAACACTGAAGCTTTCTTT.

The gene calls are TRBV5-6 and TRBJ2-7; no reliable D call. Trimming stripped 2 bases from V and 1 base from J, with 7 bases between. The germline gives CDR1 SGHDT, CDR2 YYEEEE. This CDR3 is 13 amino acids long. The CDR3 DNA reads TGTGCCAGCAGCTTCGGTGTTTCCTACGAGCAGTACTTC. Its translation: CASSFGVSYEQYF.